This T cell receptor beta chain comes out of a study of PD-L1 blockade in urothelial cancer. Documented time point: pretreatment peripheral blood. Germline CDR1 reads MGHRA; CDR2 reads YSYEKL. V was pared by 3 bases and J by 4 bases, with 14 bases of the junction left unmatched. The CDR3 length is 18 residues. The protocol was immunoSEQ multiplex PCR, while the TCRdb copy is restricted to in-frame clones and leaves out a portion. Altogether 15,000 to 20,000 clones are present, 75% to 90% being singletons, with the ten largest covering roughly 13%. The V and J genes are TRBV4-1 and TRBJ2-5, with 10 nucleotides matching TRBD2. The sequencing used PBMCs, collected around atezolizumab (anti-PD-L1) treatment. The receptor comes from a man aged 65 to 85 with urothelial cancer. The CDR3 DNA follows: TGCGCCAGCAGCCAGACCGGGGCTAGCGGGGGCCCCGGAGAGACCCAGTACTTC. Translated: CASSQTGASGGPGETQYF.